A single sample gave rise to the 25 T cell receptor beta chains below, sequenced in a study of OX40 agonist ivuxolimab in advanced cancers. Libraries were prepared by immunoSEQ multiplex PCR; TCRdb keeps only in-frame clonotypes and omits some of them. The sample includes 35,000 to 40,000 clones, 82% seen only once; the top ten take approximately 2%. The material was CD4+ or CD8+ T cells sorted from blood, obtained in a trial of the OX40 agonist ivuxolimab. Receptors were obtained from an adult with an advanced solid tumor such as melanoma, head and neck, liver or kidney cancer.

In nucleotides, the CDR3 is TGTGCCAGCAGGACTGGGCTGGGAGAGACCCAGTACTTC. Amino acids: CASRTGLGETQYF. The chain recombines TRBV6-6 with TRBJ2-5; D gene uncertain. CDR1 is MNHNY, CDR2 SVGAGI, per germline (reference sequence). This CDR3 contains 13 residues. V was shortened by 6 bases and J by 4 bases, with 12 bases between the two germline ends.

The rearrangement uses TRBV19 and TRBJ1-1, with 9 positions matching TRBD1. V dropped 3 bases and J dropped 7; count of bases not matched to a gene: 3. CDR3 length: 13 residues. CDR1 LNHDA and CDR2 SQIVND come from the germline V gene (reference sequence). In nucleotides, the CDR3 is TGTGCCAGTAGTATCTCGACAGGGGGTGAAGCTTTCTTT. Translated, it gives CASSISTGGEAFF.

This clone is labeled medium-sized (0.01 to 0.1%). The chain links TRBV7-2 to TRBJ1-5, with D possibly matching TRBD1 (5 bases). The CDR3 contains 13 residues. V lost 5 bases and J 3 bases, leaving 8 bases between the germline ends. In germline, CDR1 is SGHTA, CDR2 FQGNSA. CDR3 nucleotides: TGTGCCAGCAGCCGACAGAACAATCAGCCCCAGCATTTT. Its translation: CASSRQNNQPQHF.

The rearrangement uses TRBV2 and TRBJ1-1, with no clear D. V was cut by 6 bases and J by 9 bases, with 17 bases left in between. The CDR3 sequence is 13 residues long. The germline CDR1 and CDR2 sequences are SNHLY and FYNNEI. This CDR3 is CASRELGRTQAFF. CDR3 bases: TGTGCCAGCAGGGAACTTGGACGGACTCAAGCTTTCTTT.

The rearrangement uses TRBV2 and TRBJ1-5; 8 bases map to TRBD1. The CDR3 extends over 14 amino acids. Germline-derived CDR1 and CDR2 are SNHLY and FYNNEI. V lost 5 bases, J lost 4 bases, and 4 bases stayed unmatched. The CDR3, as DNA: TGTGCCAGCAGTCCTAGACAGGGGAATCAGCCCCAGCATTTT. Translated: CASSPRQGNQPQHF.

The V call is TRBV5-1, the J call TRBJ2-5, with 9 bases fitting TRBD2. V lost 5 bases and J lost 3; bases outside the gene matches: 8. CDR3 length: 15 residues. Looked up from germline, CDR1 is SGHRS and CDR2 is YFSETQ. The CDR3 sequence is CASRSLAGTEETQYF. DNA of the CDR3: TGCGCCAGCAGATCGCTAGCGGGGACTGAAGAGACCCAGTACTTC.

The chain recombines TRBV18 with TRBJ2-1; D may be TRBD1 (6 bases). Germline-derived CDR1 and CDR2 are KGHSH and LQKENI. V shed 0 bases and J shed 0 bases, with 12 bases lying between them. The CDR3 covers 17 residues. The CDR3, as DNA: TGTGCCAGCTCACCACCCAACGCCAGGGGCTCCTACAATGAGCAGTTCTTC. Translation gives CASSPPNARGSYNEQFF.

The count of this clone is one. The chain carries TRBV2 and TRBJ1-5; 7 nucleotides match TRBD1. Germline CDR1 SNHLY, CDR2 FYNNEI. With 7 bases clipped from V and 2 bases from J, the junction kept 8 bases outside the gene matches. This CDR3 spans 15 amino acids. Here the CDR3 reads CASKEGASGNQPQHF. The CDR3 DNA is TGTGCCAGCAAGGAGGGGGCTAGTGGCAATCAGCCCCAGCATTTT.

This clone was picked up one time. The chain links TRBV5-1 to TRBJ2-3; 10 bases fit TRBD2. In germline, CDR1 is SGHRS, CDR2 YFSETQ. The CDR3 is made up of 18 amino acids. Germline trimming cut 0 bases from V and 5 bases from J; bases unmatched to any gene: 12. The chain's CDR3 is CASSLEVASGGKGDTQYF. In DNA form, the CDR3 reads TGCGCCAGCAGCTTGGAAGTCGCTAGCGGGGGCAAGGGAGATACGCAGTATTTT.

In DNA form, the CDR3 reads TGCGCCAGCAGCTTGGAGGGTACTAATGAAAAACTGTTTTTT. It specifies CASSLEGTNEKLFF. The genes are TRBV5-1 and TRBJ1-4, with unresolved D. This CDR3 has 14 amino acids. Germline V gene data show CDR1 as SGHRS and CDR2 as YFSETQ. The ends were cut back, 0 bases at V and 2 bases at J, with 5 bases in the middle.

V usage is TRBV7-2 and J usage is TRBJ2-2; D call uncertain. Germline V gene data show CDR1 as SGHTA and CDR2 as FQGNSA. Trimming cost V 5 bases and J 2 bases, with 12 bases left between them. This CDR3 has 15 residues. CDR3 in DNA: TGTGCCAGCAGCGACCAGGCGCGTAACACCGGGGAGCTGTTTTTT. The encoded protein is CASSDQARNTGELFF.

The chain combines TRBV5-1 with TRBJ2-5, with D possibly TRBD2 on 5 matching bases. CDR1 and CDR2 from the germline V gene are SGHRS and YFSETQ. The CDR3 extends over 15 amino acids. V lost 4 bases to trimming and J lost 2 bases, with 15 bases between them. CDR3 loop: CASSTSPSTQETQYF. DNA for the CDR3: TGCGCCAGCAGCACGTCCCCTAGCACGCAAGAGACCCAGTACTTC. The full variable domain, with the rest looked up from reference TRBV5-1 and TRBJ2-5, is KAGVTQTPRYLIKTRGQQVTLSCSPISGHRSVSWYQQTPGQGLQFLFEYFSETQRNKGNFPGRFSGRQFSNSRSEMNVSTLELGDSALYLCASSTSPSTQETQYFGPGTRLLVL.

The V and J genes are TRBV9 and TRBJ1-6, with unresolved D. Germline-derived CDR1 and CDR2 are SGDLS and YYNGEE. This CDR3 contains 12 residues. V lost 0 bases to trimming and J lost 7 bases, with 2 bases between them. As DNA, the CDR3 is TGTGCCAGCAGCGTAGCGAATTCACCCCTCCACTTT. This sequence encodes CASSVANSPLHF.

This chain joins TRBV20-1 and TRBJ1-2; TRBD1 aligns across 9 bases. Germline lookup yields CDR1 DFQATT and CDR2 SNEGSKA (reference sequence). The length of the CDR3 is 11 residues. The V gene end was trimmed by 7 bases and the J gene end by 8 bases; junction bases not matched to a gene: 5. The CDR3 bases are TGCAGTGTAACAGGGGGCAGGGGCTACACCTTC. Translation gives CSVTGGRGYTF.

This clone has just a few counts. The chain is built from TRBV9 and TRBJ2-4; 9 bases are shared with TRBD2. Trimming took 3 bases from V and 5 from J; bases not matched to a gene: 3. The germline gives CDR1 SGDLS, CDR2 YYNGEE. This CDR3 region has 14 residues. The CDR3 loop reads CASSAGLAENIQYF. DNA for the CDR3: TGTGCCAGCAGCGCGGGACTAGCAGAAAACATTCAGTACTTC.

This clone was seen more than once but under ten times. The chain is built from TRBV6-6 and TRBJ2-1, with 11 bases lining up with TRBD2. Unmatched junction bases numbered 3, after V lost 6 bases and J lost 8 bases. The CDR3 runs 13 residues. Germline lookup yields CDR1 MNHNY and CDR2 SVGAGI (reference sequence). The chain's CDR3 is CASRTSGAYEQFF. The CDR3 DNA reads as TGTGCCAGCAGGACTAGCGGGGCCTATGAGCAGTTCTTC.

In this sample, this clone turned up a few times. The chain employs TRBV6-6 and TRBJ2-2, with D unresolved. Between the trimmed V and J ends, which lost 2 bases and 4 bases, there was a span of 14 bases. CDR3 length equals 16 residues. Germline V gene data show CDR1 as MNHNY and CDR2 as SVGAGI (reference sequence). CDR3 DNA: TGTGCCAGCAGTTACGCCTGGGTGACGGGCACCGGGGAGCTGTTTTTT. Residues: CASSYAWVTGTGELFF.

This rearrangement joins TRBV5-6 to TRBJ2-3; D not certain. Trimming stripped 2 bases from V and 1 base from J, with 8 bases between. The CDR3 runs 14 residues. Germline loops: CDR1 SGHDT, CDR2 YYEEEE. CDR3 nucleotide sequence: TGTGCCAGCAGCTTTTACCCAGGCACAGATACGCAGTATTTT. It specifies CASSFYPGTDTQYF.

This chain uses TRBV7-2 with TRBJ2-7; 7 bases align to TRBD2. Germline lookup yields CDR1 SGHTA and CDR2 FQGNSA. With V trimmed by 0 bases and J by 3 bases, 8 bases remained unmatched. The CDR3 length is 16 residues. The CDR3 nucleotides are TGTGCCAGCAGCTTAGCGGTAAGCGGGGTCAACTACGAGCAGTACTTC. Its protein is CASSLAVSGVNYEQYF.

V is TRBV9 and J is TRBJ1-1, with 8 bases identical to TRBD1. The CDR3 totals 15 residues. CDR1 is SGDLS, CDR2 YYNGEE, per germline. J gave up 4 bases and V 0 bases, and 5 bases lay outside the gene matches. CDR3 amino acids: CASSVVDRGITEAFF. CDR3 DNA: TGTGCCAGCAGCGTAGTAGACAGGGGTATCACTGAAGCTTTCTTT.

The chain's CDR3 is CASSFRQSTNGYTF. The CDR3 nucleotides are TGTGCCAGCAGCTTCCGGCAGTCTACCAATGGCTACACCTTC. This chain links TRBV5-6 with TRBJ1-2; D call uncertain. The CDR3 is 14 amino acids. V lost 2 bases, J lost 6 bases, and 14 bases lay in between. CDR1 and CDR2 from the germline V gene are SGHDT and YYEEEE.

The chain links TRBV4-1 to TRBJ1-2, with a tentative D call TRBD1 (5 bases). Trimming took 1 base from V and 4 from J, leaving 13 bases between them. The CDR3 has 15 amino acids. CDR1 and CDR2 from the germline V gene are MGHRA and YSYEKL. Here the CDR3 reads CASSQGAGIIYGYTF. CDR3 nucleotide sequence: TGCGCCAGCAGCCAAGGGGCAGGGATAATCTATGGCTACACCTTC.

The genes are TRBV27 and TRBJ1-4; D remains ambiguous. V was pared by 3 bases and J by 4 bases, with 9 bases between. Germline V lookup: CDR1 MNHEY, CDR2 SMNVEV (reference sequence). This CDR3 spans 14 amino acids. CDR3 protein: CASSFSGNNEKLFF. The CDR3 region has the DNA TGTGCCAGCAGTTTTTCGGGTAATAATGAAAAACTGTTTTTT.

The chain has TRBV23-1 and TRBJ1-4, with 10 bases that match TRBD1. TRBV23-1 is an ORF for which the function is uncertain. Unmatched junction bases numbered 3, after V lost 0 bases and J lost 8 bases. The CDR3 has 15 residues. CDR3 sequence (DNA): TGCGCCAGCAGTCAATCGGGACAGGGGAAAGAAAAACTGTTTTTT. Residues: CASSQSGQGKEKLFF.

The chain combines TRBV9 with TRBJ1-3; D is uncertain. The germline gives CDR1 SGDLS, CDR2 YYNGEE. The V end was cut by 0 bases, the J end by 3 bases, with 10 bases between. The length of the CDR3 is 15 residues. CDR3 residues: CASSVEAGIGNTIYF. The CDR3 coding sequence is TGTGCCAGCAGCGTAGAGGCCGGGATTGGAAACACCATATATTTT. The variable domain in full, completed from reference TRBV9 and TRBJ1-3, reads DSGVTQTPKHLITATGQRVTLRCSPRSGDLSVYWYQQSLDQGLQFLIQYYNGEERAKGNILERFSAQQFPDLHSELNLSSLELGDSALYFCASSVEAGIGNTIYFGEGSWLTVV.